The next 12 T cell receptor beta chains were all read from a single sample in a study of CD4 T cells in relation to SARS-CoV-2 and coronaviruses. Before the COVID-19 pandemic, during about 2011-2019, CD4+ T cells were taken from unexposed donors. CD4+ T cells were isolated from the cells after more than nine days of culture. Profiled with immunoSEQ multiplex PCR; TCRdb holds only in-frame clones, not every one. In the table there are 30,000 or so clones, 78% of which are singletons. No antigen has been identified for these receptors. Source material: CD4+ T cells from PBMCs, cultured in vitro. The receptors were gathered from a human donor in good health.

The rearrangement joins TRBV11-2 to TRBJ1-2, with D tentatively TRBD1 (6 bases). Germline V gene data show CDR1 as SGHAT and CDR2 as FQNNGV. There are 12 residues in the CDR3. Between the trimmed V and J ends, which lost 2 bases and 8 bases, there was a span of 9 bases. CDR3 sequence reads: CASSLQGYGYTF. The CDR3 DNA reads as TGTGCCAGCAGCTTACAGGGGTACGGCTACACCTTC.

The rearrangement links TRBV5-4 to TRBJ2-3; no definite D call. In germline, CDR1 is SGHNT, CDR2 YYREEE (reference sequence). CDR3 length: 14 amino acids. V lost 3 bases to trimming and J lost 1 base, with 9 bases between them. The CDR3 sequence: CASSSSRGTDTQYF. The DNA of the CDR3 is TGTGCCAGCAGCTCTTCCCGGGGCACAGATACGCAGTATTTT.

This sequence joins TRBV7-2 and TRBJ2-1, with D perhaps TRBD1 (6 bases). V lost 5 bases, J lost 0 bases, and 14 bases lay in between. The CDR3 is 16 residues long. CDR1 is SGHTA, CDR2 FQGNSA, per germline. The CDR3 region is CASSLTADSSYNEQFF. The CDR3 bases are TGTGCCAGCAGCCTTACCGCGGACAGCTCCTACAATGAGCAGTTCTTC. The entire variable domain, with the rest obtained from reference TRBV7-2 and TRBJ2-1, is as follows: GAGVSQSPSNKVTEKGKDVELRCDPISGHTALYWYRQSLGQGLEFLIYFQGNSAPDKSGLPSDRFSAERTGGSVSTLTIQRTQQEDSAVYLCASSLTADSSYNEQFFGPGTRLTVL.

V usage is TRBV4-1 and J usage is TRBJ1-1; D possibly corresponds to TRBD1 (6 bases). V shed 0 bases and J shed 5 bases, with 13 bases lying between them. The CDR3 sequence is 15 residues long. Germline CDR1 and CDR2: MGHRA and YSYEKL. CDR3 DNA: TGCGCCAGCAGCCAAGATCCGGGGGCAGAGACTGAAGCTTTCTTT. This sequence encodes CASSQDPGAETEAFF.

The rearrangement links TRBV6-6 to TRBJ2-2; tentatively, D is TRBD2 (6 bases). The CDR3 loop spans 13 amino acids. The V end was cut by 4 bases, the J end by 7 bases, with 10 bases between. CDR1 MNHNY and CDR2 SVGAGI come from the germline V gene (reference sequence). DNA for the CDR3: TGTGCCAGCAGTTTACGGAGGGGCGGGGAGCTGTTTTTT. Protein: CASSLRRGGELFF.

J is TRBJ2-5 and V is TRBV4-1, with 7 bases fitting TRBD1. The CDR3 loop spans 17 amino acids. V lost 6 bases to trimming and J lost 1 base; unmatched junction nucleotides: 14. Per the germline V gene, CDR1 is MGHRA and CDR2 is YSYEKL. As DNA, the CDR3 is TGCGCCAGCAGTCATAAGGGGGCAGGAAGGGGCCAAGAGACCCAGTACTTC. Protein sequence: CASSHKGAGRGQETQYF.

The table lists this clone with a few counts. V gene TRBV6-2 or TRBV6-3 combines with J gene TRBJ1-5, with a tentative D call TRBD1 (5 bases). V lost 4 bases to trimming and J lost 2 bases, with 9 bases between them. From germline, CDR1 is MNHEY and CDR2 SVGEGT. The CDR3 length is 14 residues. The CDR3 coding sequence is TGTGCCAGCAGTTCGGGGGGAGGCAATCAGCCCCAGCATTTT. As protein: CASSSGGGNQPQHF.

This chain joins TRBV2 and TRBJ1-6; the D gene is possibly TRBD1 (6 bases). V was pared by 6 bases and J by 8 bases, with 14 bases between. The length of the CDR3 is 14 residues. Germline V gene sequence: CDR1 SNHLY, CDR2 FYNNEI. CDR3 sequence: CASRATHRDSPLHF. The DNA of the CDR3 is TGTGCCAGCAGGGCAACCCACAGGGATTCACCCCTCCACTTT.

This chain links TRBV5-1 with TRBJ2-5; 8 nucleotides match TRBD1. The length of the CDR3 is 15 residues. Germline V gene lookup returns CDR1 SGHRS and CDR2 YFSETQ. Trimming took 4 bases from V and 4 from J; bases not matched to a gene: 9. The CDR3 sequence: CASSPETGAGETQYF. CDR3 DNA sequence: TGCGCCAGCAGCCCGGAGACAGGGGCCGGAGAGACCCAGTACTTC. The entire variable domain, with the rest obtained from reference TRBV5-1 and TRBJ2-5, is as follows: KAGVTQTPRYLIKTRGQQVTLSCSPISGHRSVSWYQQTPGQGLQFLFEYFSETQRNKGNFPGRFSGRQFSNSRSEMNVSTLELGDSALYLCASSPETGAGETQYFGPGTRLLVL.

This sequence joins TRBV6-5 and TRBJ2-5, with D unresolved. The ends were cut back, 9 bases at V and 5 bases at J, with 10 bases in the middle. There are 11 residues in the CDR3. Germline V gives CDR1 MNHEY, CDR2 SVGAGI. CDR3 residues: CASRKRETQYF. For the CDR3, the DNA is TGTGCCAGTAGGAAGAGGGAGACCCAGTACTTC.

The gene calls are TRBV11-2 and TRBJ2-7; tentatively, D is TRBD1 or TRBD2 (5 bases each). Germline loops: CDR1 SGHAT, CDR2 FQNNGV. The V gene lost 3 bases and the J gene lost 6 bases, with 18 bases spanning the gap. The CDR3 sequence is 15 residues long. The CDR3 protein is CASSFRGSAPSEQYF. The CDR3 DNA reads TGTGCCAGCAGCTTCCGGGGCAGCGCCCCGAGCGAGCAGTACTTC.

The chain has TRBV4-3 and TRBJ2-6, with D uncertain. There are 16 residues in the CDR3. V was cut by 1 base and J by 4 bases, with 11 bases left in between. Germline V gives CDR1 LGHNA, CDR2 YSLEER. The CDR3 reads CASSQAHGTGANVLTF. The CDR3 bases are TGCGCCAGCAGCCAAGCCCACGGAACCGGGGCCAACGTCCTGACTTTC.